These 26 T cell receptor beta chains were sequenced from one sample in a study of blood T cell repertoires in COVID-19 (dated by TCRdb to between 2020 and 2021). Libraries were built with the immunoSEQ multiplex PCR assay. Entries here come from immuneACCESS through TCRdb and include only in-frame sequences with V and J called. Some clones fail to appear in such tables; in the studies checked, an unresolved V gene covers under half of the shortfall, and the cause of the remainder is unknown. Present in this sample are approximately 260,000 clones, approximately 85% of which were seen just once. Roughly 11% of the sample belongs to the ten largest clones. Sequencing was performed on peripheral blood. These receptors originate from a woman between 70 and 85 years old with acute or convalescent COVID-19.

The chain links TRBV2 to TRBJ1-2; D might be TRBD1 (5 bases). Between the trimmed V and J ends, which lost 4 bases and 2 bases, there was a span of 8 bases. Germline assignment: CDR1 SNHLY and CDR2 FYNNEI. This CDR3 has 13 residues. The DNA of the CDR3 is TGTGCCAGCAGTGGCAGGGAAAACTATGGCTACACCTTC. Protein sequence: CASSGRENYGYTF.

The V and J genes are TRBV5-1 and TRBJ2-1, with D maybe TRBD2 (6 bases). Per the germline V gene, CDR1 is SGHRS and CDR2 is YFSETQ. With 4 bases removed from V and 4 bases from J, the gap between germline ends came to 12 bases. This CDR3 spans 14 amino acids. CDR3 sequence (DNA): TGCGCCAGCAGCCCGGACTACCCGTACAATGAGCAGTTCTTC. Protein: CASSPDYPYNEQFF.

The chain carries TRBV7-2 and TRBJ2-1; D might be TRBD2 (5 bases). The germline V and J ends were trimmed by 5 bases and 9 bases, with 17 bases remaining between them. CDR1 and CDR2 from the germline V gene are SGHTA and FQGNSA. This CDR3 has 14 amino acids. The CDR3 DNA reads TGTGCCAGCAGCCCGGCTAGCTCGAGGACTGAGCAGTTCTTC. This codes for CASSPASSRTEQFF.

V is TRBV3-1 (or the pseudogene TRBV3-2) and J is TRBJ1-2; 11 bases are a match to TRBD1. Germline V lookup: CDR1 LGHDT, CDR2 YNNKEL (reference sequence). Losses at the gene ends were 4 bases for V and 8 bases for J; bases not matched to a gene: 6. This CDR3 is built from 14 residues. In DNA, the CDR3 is TGTGCCAGCAGCCCCGGACAGGGGGCGCGAGGCTACACCTTC. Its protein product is CASSPGQGARGYTF.

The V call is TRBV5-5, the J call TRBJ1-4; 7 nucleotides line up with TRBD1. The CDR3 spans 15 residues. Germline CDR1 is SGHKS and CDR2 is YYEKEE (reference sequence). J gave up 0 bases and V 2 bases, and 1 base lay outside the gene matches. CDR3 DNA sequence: TGTGCCAGCAGCTTTGGGACAGCAACTAATGAAAAACTGTTTTTT. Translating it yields CASSFGTATNEKLFF. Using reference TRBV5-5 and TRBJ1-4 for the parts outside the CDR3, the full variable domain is DAGVTQSPTHLIKTRGQQVTLRCSPISGHKSVSWYQQVLGQGPQFIFQYYEKEERGRGNFPDRFSARQFPNYSSELNVNALLLGDSALYLCASSFGTATNEKLFFGSGTQLSVL.

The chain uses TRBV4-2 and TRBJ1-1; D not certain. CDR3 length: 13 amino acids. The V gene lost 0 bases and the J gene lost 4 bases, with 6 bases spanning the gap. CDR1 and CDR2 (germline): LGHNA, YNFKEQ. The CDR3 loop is CASSQEHRTEAFF. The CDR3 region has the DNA TGTGCCAGCAGCCAAGAACACCGCACTGAAGCTTTCTTT.

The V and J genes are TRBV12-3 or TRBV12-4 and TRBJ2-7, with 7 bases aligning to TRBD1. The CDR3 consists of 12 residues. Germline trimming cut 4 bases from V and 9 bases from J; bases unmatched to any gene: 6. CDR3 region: CASSSDRVGQYF. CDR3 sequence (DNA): TGTGCCAGCAGTTCCGACAGGGTCGGGCAGTACTTC.

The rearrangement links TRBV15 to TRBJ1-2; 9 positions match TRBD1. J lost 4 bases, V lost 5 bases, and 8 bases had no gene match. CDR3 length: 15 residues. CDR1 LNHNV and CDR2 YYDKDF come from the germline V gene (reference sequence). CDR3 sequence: CATSGRTGAGYGYTF. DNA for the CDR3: TGTGCCACCAGCGGCCGGACAGGGGCTGGCTATGGCTACACCTTC.

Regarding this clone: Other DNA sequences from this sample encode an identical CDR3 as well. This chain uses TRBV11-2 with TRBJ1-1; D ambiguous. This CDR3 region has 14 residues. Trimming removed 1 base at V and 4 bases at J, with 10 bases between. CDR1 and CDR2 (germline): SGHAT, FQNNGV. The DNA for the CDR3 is TGTGCCAGCAGCTTAGCCCGCCCCGGCACTGAAGCTTTCTTT. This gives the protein CASSLARPGTEAFF.

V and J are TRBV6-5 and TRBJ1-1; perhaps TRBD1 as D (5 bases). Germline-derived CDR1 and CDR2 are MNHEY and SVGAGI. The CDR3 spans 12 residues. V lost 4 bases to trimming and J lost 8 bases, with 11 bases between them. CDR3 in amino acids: CASSLRGTEAFF. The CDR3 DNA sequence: TGTGCCAGCAGTTTACGGGGGACCGAAGCTTTCTTT.

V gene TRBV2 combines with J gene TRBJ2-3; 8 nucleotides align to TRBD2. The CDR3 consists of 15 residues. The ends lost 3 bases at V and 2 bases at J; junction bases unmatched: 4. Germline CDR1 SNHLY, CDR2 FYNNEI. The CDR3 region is CASSDPGGLTDTQYF. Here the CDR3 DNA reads TGTGCCAGCAGTGACCCGGGGGGGCTCACAGATACGCAGTATTTT.

CDR3 DNA: TGTGCCAGCAGCCACTCAGGACAGGCAGACACCTTC. Translation gives CASSHSGQADTF. The V and J genes are TRBV3-1 (or the pseudogene TRBV3-2) and TRBJ1-2; 7 bases match TRBD1. There are 12 residues in the CDR3. Trimming at V came to 3 bases and at J to 12 bases, leaving 7 bases not matched to a gene. The germline V gene has CDR1 LGHDT and CDR2 YNNKEL (reference sequence).

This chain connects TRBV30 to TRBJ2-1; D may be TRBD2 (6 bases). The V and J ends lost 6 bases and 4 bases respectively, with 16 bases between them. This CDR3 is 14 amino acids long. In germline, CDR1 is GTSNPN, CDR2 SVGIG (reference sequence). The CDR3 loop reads CACPVGGLYNEQFF. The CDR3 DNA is TGTGCCTGCCCCGTGGGGGGATTGTACAATGAGCAGTTCTTC. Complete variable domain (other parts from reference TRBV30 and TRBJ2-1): SQTIHQWPATLVQPVGSPLSLECTVEGTSNPNLYWYRQAAGRGLQLLFYSVGIGQISSEVPQNLSASRPQDRQFILSSKKLLLSDSGFYLCACPVGGLYNEQFFGPGTRLTVL.

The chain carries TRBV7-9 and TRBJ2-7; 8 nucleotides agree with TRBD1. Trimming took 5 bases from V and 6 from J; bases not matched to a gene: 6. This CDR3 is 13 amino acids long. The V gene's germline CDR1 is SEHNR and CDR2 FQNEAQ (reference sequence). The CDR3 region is CASSGSTGGEQYF. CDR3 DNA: TGTGCCAGCAGCGGTTCAACAGGGGGCGAGCAGTACTTC.

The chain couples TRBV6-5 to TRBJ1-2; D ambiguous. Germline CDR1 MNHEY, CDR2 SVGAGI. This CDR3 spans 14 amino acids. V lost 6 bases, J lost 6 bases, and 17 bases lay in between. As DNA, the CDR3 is TGTGCCAGCAGGGGCCCCCGGGGAGGAGATGGCTACACCTTC. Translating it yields CASRGPRGGDGYTF.

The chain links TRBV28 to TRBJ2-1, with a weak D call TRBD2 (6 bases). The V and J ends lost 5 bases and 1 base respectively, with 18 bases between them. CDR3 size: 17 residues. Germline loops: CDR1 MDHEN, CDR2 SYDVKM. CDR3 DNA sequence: TGTGCCAGCAGTCCGCCCATGGGGACTCAGTCCTACAATGAGCAGTTCTTC. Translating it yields CASSPPMGTQSYNEQFF.

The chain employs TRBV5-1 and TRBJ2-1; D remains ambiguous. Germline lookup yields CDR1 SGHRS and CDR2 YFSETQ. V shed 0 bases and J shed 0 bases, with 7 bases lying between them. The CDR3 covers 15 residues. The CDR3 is CASSLELASYNEQFF. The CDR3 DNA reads TGCGCCAGCAGCTTGGAACTCGCCTCCTACAATGAGCAGTTCTTC.

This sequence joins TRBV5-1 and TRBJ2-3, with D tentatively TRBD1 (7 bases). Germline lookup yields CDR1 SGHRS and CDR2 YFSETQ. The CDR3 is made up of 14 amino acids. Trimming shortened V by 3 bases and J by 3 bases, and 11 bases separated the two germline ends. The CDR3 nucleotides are TGCGCCAGCAGCTCGGCAGGGGGGACAGATACGCAGTATTTT. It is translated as CASSSAGGTDTQYF.

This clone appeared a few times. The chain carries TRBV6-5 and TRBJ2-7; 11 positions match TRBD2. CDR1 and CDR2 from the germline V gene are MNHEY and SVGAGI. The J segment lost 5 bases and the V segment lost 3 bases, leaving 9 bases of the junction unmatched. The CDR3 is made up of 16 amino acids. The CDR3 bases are TGTGCCAGCAGTTATTCACTAGCGGGGGAGACAAACGAGCAGTACTTC. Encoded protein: CASSYSLAGETNEQYF.

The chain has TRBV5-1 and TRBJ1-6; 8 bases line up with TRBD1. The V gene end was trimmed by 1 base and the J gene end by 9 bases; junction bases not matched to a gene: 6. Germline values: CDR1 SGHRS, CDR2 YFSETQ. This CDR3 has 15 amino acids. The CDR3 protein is CASSLSPGQGSPLHF. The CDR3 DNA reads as TGCGCCAGCAGCTTGTCCCCAGGACAGGGTTCACCCCTCCACTTT.

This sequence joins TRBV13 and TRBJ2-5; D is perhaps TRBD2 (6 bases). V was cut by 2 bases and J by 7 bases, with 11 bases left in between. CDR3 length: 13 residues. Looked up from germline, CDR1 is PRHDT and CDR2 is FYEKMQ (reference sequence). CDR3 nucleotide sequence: TGTGCCAGCAGCTTACAGCGAGCGGGGACCCAGTACTTC. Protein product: CASSLQRAGTQYF.

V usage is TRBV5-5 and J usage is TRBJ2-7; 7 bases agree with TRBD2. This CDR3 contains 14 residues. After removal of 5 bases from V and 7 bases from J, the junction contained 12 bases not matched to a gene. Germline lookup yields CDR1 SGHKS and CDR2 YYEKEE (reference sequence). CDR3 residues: CASSYYGGGFEQYF. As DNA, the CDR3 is TGTGCCAGCAGTTATTACGGCGGGGGTTTTGAGCAGTACTTC.

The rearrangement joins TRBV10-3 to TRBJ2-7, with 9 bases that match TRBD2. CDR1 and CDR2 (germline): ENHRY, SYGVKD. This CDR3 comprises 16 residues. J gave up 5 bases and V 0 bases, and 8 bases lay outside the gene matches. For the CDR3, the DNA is TGTGCCATCAGTGAGTCAGTGGGGACTAGCAGCCACGAGCAGTACTTC. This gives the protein CAISESVGTSSHEQYF.

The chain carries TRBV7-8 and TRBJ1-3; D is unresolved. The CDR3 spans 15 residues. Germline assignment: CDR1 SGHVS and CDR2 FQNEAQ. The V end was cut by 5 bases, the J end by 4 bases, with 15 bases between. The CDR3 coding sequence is TGTGCCAGCAGCGCCTCTTCAAGCGCAGGAAACACCATATATTTT. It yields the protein CASSASSSAGNTIYF.

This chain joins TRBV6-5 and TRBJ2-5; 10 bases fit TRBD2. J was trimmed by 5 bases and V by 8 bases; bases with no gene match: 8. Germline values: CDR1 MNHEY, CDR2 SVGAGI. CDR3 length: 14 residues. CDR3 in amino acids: CASRLAGAGETQYF. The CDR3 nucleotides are TGTGCCAGCCGGCTAGCGGGGGCCGGGGAGACCCAGTACTTC.

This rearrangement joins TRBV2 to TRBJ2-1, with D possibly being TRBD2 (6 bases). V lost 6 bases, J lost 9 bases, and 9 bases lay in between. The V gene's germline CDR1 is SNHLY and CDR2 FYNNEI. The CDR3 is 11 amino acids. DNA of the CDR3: TGTGCCAGCAGAGCTAGCGCTGAGCAGTTCTTC. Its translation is CASRASAEQFF.